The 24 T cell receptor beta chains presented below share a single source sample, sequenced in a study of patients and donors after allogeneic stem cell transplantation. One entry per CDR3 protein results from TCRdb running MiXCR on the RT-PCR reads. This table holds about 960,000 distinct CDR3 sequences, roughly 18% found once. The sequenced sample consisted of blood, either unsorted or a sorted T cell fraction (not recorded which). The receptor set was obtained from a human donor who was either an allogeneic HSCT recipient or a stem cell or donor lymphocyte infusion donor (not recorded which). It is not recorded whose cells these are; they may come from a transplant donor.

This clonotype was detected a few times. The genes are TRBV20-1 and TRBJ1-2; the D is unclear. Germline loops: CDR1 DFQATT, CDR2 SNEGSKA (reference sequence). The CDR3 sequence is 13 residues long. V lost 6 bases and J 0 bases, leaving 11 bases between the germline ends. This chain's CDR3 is CSASPYSNYGYTF. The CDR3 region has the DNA TGCAGTGCGAGTCCATATTCTAACTATGGCTACACCTTC.

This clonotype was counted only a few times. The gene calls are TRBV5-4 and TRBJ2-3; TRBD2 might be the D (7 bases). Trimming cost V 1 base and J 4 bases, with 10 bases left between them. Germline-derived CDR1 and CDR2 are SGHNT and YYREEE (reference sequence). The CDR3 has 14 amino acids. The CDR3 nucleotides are TGTGCCAGCAGCTTGCGGGGGGCCCCAGATACGCAGTATTTT. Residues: CASSLRGAPDTQYF. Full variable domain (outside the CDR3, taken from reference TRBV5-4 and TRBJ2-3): ETGVTQSPTHLIKTRGQQVTLRCSSQSGHNTVSWYQQALGQGPQFIFQYYREEENGRGNFPPRFSGLQFPNYSSELNVNALELDDSALYLCASSLRGAPDTQYFGPGTRLTVL.

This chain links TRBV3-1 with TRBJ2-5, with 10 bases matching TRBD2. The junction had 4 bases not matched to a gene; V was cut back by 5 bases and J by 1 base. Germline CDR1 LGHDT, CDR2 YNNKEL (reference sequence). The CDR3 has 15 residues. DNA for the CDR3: TGTGCCAGCAGCTACGGACTAGCGGTCCAAGAGACCCAGTACTTC. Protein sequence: CASSYGLAVQETQYF.

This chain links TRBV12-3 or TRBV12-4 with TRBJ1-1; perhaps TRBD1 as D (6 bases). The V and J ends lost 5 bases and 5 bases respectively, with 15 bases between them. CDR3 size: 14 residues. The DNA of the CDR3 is TGTGCCAGCAGTATAAAAGGGGGGGGTACTGAAGCTTTCTTT. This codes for CASSIKGGGTEAFF.

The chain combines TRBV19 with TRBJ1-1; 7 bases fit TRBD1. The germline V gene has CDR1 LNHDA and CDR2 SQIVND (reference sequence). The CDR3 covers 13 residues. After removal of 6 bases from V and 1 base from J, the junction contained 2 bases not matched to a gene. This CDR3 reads CASRDRRNTEAFF. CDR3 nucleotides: TGTGCCAGTAGGGACAGGAGGAACACTGAAGCTTTCTTT.

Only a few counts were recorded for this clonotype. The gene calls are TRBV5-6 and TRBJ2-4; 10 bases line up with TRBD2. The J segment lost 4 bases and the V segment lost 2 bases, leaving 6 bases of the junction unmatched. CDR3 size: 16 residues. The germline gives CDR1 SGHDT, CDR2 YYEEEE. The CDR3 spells CASSFGTSGVKNIQYF. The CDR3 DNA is TGTGCCAGCAGCTTTGGCACTAGCGGGGTGAAAAACATTCAGTACTTC. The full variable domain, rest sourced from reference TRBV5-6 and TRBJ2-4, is DAGVTQSPTHLIKTRGQQVTLRCSPKSGHDTVSWYQQALGQGPQFIFQYYEEEERQRGNFPDRFSGHQFPNYSSELNVNALLLGDSALYLCASSFGTSGVKNIQYFGAGTRLSVL.

The CDR3 loop is CATSDPDRFQETQYF. The CDR3, as DNA: TGTGCCACCAGTGATCCGGACAGGTTCCAAGAGACCCAGTACTTC. J is TRBJ2-5 and V is TRBV24-1; 7 positions match TRBD1. Germline V gives CDR1 KGHDR, CDR2 SFDVKD. V trimming: 3 bases; J trimming: 1 base; junction bases outside the gene matches: 4. The CDR3 is 15 amino acids.

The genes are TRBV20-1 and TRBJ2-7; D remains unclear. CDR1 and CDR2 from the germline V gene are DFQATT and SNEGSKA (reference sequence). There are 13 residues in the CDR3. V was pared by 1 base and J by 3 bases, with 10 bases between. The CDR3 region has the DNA TGCAGTGCTAGAGGACCAACGGACTACGAGCAGTACTTC. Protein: CSARGPTDYEQYF.

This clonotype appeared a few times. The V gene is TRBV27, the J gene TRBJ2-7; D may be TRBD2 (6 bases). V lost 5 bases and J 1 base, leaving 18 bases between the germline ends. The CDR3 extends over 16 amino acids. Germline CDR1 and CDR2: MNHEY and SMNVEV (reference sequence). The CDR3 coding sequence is TGTGCCAGCAGTAGACTAGACCGCTACCAGTCCTACGAGCAGTACTTC. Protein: CASSRLDRYQSYEQYF.

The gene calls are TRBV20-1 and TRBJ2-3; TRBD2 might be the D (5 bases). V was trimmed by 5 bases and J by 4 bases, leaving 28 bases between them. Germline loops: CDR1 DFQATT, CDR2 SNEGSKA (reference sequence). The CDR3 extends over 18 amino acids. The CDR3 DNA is TGCAGTGCTTCCCAACCCCTGTCTGGTGGGAGAGACGCAGATACGCAGTATTTT. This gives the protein CSASQPLSGGRDADTQYF.

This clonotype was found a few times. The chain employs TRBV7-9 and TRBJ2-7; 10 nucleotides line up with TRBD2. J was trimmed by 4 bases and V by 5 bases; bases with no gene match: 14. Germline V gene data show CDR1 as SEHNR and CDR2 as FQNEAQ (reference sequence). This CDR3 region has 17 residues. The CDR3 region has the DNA TGTGCCAGCAGCCCCTCTATTCCTAGCGGGAGTGGTTACGAGCAGTACTTC. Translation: CASSPSIPSGSGYEQYF.

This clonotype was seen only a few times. The chain's CDR3 is CASSPPVRGAGEQYF. The CDR3 region has the DNA TGCGCCAGCAGCCCCCCGGTGCGGGGGGCAGGTGAGCAGTACTTC. The chain joins TRBV5-1 to TRBJ2-7; 8 bases fit TRBD2. After removal of 4 bases from V and 7 bases from J, the junction contained 13 bases not matched to a gene. There are 15 residues in the CDR3. Germline values: CDR1 SGHRS, CDR2 YFSETQ.

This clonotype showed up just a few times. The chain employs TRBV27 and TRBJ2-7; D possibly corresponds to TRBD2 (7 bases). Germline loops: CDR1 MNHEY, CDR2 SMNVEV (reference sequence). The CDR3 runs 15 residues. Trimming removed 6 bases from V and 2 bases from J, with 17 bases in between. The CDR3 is CASRPQGGRTYEQYF. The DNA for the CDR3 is TGTGCCAGCAGGCCACAGGGAGGGCGGACCTACGAGCAGTACTTC.

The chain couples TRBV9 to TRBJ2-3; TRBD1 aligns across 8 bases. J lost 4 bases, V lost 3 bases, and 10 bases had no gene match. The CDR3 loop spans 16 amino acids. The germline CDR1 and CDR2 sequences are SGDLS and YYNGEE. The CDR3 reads CASSAPRTGIADTQYF. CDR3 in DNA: TGTGCCAGCAGCGCTCCCAGGACAGGGATCGCAGATACGCAGTATTTT.

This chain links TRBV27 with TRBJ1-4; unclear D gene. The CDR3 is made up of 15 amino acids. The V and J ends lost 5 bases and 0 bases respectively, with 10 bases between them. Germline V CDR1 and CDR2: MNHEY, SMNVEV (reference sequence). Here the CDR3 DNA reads TGTGCCAGCAGTCGCCTGACCGCAACTAATGAAAAACTGTTTTTT. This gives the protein CASSRLTATNEKLFF.

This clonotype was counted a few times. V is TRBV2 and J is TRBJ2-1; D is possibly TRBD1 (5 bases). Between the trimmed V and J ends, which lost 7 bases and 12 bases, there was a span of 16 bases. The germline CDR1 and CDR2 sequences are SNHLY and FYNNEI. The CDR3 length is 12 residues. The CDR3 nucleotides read TGTGCCAGCACCCCCGGACATCTGTGGCAGTTCTTC. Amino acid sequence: CASTPGHLWQFF.

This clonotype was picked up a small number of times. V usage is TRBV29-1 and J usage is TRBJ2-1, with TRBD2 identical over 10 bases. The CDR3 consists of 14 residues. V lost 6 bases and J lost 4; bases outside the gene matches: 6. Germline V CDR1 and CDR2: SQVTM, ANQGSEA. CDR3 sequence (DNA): TGCAGCGTCGAACTAGCGGGGCCATACAATGAGCAGTTCTTC. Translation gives CSVELAGPYNEQFF.

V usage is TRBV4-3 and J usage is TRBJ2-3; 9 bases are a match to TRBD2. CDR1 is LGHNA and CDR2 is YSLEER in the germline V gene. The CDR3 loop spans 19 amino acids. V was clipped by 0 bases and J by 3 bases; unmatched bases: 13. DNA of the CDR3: TGCGCCAGCAGCCAAGATTGGGCGGGGGGGCCTAAGACTACAGATACGCAGTATTTT. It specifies CASSQDWAGGPKTTDTQYF.

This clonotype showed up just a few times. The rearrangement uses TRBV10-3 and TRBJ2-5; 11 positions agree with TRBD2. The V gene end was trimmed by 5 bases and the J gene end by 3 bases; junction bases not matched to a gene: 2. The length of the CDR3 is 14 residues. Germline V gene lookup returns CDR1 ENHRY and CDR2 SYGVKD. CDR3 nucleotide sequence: TGTGCCATCAGTATGACTAGCGGGAAAGAGACCCAGTACTTC. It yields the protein CAISMTSGKETQYF.

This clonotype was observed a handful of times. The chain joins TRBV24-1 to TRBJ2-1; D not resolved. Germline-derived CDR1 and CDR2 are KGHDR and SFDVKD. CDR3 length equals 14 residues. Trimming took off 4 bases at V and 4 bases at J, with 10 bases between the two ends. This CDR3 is CATSDESIYNEQFF. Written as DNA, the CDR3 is TGTGCCACCAGTGACGAGTCTATATACAATGAGCAGTTCTTC.

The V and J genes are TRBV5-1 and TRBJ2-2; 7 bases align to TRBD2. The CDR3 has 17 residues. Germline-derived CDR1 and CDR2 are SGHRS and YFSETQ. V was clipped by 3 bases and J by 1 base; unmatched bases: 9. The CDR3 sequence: CASSYTSLAVNTGELFF. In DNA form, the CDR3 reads TGCGCCAGCAGCTACACCAGCCTAGCGGTGAACACCGGGGAGCTGTTTTTT.

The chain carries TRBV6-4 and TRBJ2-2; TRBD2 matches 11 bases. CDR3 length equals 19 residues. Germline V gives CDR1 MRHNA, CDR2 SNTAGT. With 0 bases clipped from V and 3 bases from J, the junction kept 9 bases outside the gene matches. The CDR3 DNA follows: TGTGCCAGCAGTGACTCGTTTGGGACTAGCGGAATTTACACCGGGGAGCTGTTTTTT. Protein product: CASSDSFGTSGIYTGELFF.

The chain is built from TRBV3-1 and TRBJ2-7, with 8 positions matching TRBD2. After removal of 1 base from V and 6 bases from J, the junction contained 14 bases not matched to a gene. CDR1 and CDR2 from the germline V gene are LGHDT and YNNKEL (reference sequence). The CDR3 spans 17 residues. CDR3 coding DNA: TGTGCCAGCAGCCAAGGATCTCCGGGACTAGGGAATGTCGAGCAGTACTTC. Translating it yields CASSQGSPGLGNVEQYF.

The CDR3 sequence is CASTRSGTEAFF. CDR3 nucleotides: TGTGCCAGCACCAGATCAGGGACTGAAGCTTTCTTT. J is TRBJ1-1 and V is TRBV25-1; tentative D call: TRBD1 (5 bases). The CDR3 sequence is 12 residues long. Deletions cut 7 bases from V and 5 bases from J, with 11 bases between. In germline, CDR1 is MGHDK, CDR2 SYGVNS.